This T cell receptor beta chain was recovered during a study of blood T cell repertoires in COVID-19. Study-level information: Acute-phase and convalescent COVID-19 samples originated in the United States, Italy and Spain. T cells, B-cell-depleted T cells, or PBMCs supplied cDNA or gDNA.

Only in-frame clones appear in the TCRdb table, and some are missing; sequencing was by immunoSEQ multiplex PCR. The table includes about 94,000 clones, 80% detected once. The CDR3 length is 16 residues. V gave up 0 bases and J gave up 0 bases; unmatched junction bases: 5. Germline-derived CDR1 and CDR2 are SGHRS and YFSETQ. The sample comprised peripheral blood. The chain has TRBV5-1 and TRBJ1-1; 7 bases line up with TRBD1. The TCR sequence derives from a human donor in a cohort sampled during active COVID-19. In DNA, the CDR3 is TGCGCCAGCAGCTTGGAGCGACAGGGTCTGAACACTGAAGCTTTCTTT. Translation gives CASSLERQGLNTEAFF.